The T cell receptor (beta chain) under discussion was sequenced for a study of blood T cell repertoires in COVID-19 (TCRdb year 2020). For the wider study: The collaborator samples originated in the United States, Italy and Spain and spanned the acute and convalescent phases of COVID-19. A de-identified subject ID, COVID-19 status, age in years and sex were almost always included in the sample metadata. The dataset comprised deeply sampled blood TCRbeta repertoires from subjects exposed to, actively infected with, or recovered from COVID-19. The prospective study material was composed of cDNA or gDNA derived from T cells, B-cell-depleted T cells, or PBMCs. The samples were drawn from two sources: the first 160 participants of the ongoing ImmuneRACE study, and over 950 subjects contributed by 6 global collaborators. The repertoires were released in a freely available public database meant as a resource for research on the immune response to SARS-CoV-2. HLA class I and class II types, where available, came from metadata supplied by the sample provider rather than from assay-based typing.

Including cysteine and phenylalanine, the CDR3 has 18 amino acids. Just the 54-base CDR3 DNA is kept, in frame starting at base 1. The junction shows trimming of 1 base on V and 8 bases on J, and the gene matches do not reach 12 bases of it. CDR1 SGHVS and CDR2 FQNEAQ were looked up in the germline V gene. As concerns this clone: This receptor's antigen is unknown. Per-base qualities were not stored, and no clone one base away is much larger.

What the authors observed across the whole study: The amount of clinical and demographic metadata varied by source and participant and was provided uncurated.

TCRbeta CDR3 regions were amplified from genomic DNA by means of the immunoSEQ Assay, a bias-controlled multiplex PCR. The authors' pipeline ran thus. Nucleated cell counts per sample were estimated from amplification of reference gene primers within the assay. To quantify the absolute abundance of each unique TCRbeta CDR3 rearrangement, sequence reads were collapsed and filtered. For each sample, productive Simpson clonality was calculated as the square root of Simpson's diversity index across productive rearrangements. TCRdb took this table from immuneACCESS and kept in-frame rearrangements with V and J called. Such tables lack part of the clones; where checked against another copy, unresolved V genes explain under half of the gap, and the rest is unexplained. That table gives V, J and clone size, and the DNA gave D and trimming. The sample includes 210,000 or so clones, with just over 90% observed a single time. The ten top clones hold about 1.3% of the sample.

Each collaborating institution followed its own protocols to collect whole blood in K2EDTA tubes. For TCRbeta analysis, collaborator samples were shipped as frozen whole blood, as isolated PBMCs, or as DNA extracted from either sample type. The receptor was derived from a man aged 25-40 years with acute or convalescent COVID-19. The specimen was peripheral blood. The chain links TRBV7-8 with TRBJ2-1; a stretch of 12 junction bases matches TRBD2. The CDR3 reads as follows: CASSLVLGLAGGRDEQFF. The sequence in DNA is TGTGCCAGCAGCTTAGTCCTAGGGCTAGCGGGAGGGAGGGATGAGCAGTTCTTC.